This T cell receptor beta chain derives from a study of blood T cell repertoires in COVID-19. Only in-frame clones appear in the TCRdb table, and some are missing; sequencing was by immunoSEQ multiplex PCR. The table has about 73,000 clones, roughly four fifths seen once. The table lists this clone with a count of one. Looked up from germline, CDR1 is LNHDA and CDR2 is SQIVND (reference sequence). The CDR3 is 13 amino acids. Trimming left V 5 bases short and J 4 bases short, with 8 bases between. The sequenced material came from peripheral blood. This rearrangement joins TRBV19 to TRBJ1-4; possible D gene TRBD1, 6 bases. The TCR comes from a human donor in a cohort sampled during active COVID-19. CDR3 protein: CASSEGVNEKLFF. The CDR3 nucleotides read TGTGCCAGTAGTGAGGGGGTTAATGAAAAACTGTTTTTT.